This T cell receptor (beta chain) was observed in a study of T cells after yellow fever vaccination. About the research overall: For low cell numbers, libraries were made with SMART-Seq v4 Ultra Low Input. Study-wide results and limits: Post-booster reappearance was seen for most primary-vaccination clones (96% CD4, 80% to 90% CD8).

The CDR3 covers 14 residues. V lost 3 bases, J lost 3 bases, and 12 bases lay in between. The germline V gene encodes CDR1 DFQATT and CDR2 SNEGSKA (reference sequence). This clonotype was seen ten or more times. Its antigen is still unknown. By 5'RACE template switching, TCR cDNA was produced, with a universal primer site and UMIs added in the process. Each CDR3 protein gets one entry after TCRdb re-called the 5' RACE reads with MiXCR. The sample shows 450,000 to 600,000 distinct CDR3 sequences, around 17% of them seen only once. The gene calls are TRBV20-1 and TRBJ2-4, with D possibly TRBD1 on 6 matching bases. The sequencing here drew on PBMCs, taken less than 6 days after the first yellow fever vaccination. The receptor was derived from a man between 18 and 35 years old who received the YFV17D yellow fever vaccine. The CDR3: CSARQGLGKNIQYF. CDR3 in DNA: TGCAGTGCTAGGCAGGGGTTAGGCAAAAACATTCAGTACTTC.